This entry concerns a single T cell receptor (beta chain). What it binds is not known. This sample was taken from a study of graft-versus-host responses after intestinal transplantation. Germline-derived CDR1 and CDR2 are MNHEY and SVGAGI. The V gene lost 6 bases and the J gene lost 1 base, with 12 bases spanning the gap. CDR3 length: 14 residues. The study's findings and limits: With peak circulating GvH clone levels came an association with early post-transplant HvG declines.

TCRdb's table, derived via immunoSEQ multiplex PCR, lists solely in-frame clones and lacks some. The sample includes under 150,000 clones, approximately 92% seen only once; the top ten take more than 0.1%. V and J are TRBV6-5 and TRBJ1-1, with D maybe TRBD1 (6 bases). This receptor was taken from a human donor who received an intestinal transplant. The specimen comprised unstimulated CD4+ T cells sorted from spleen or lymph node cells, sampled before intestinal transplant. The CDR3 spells CASRYRVRNTEAFF. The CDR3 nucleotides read TGTGCCAGCAGGTACAGGGTTAGGAACACTGAAGCTTTCTTT.